This T cell receptor (beta chain) was sequenced for a study of CDR3 diversity in severe acne. Each CDR3 protein is one row after TCRdb ran MiXCR on the PCR reads. The sample includes over 90,000 distinct CDR3 sequences, approximately 47% of them seen just once. The germline V and J ends were trimmed by 7 bases and 3 bases, with 10 bases remaining between them. Germline values: CDR1 SGHAT, CDR2 FQNNGV. This CDR3 has 12 residues. This clonotype was sampled from a male donor with acne. Specimen: blood. The chain combines TRBV11-2 with TRBJ2-7, with D maybe TRBD1 (6 bases). Here the CDR3 reads CASNMDSYEQYF. CDR3 nucleotides: TGTGCCAGCAACATGGACAGCTACGAGCAGTACTTC.